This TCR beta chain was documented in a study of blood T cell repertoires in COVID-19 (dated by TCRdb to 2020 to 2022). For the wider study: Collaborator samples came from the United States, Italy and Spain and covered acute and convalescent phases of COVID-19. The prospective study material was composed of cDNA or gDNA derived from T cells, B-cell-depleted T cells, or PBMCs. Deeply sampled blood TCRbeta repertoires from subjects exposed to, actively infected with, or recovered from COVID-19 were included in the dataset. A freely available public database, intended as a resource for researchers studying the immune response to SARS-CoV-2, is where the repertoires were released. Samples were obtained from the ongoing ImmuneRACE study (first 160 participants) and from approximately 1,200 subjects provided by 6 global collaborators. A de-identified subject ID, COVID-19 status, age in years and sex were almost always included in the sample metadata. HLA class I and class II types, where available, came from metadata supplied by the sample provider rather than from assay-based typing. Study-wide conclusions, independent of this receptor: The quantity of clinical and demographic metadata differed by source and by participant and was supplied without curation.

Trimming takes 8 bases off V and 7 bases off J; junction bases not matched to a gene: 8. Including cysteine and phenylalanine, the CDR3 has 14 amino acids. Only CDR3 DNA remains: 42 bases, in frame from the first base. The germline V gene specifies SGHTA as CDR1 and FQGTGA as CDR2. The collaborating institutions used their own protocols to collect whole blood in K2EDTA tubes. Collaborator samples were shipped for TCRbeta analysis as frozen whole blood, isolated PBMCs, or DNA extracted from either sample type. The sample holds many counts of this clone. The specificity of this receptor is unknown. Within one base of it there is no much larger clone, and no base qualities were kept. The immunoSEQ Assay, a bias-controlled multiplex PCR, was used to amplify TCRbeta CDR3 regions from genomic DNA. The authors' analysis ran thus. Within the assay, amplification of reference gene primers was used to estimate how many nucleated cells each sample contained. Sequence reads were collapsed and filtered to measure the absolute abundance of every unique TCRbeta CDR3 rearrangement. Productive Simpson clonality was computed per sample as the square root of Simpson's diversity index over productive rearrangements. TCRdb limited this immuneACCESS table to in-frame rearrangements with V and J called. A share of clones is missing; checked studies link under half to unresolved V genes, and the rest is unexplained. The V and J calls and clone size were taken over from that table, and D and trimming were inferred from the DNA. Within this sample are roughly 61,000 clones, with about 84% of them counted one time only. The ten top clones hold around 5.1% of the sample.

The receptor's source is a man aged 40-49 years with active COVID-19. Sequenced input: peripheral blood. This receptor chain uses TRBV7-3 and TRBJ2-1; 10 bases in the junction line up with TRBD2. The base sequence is TGTGCCAGCGGGTGGACTAGCGGAGTGAATGAGCAGTTCTTC. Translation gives CASGWTSGVNEQFF.